Listed below are T cell receptor beta chains from one sample, sequenced in a study of shared clonotypes between healthy human individuals. The assay was immunoSEQ multiplex PCR, and TCRdb's table has in-frame clones only and misses some. The data contain more than 2,000,000 clones, approximately 90% of them singletons. Sequencing was performed on naive CD4+ T cells sorted from blood. The receptors derive from a young man in good health. Both conserved end residues are part of each CDR3. D genes are given only for firm matches. Size is stated for part of the rows, as once, few or many counts, or as a class when the clone is expanded.

V gene	D gene	clone size	J gene	CDR3 protein	CDR3 DNA
TRBV12-5	TRBD2	-	TRBJ2-7	CASGSGLADYEQYF	TGTGCTAGTGGTTCGGGACTAGCGGACTACGAGCAGTACTTC
TRBV18	-	few	TRBJ1-1	CASSRTEAFF	TGTGCCAGCTCACGGACTGAAGCTTTCTTT
TRBV4-1	TRBD1	once	TRBJ2-5	CASSPRGQGFVETQYF	TGCGCCAGCAGCCCTCGGGGACAGGGGTTCGTAGAGACCCAGTACTTC
TRBV10-1	-	-	TRBJ1-5	CASIRGHDQPQHF	TGCGCCAGCATTAGGGGCCATGATCAGCCCCAGCATTTT
TRBV7-9	-	-	TRBJ1-2	CASTRLGAAYGYTF	TGTGCCAGCACCCGTCTTGGGGCAGCTTATGGCTACACCTTC
TRBV9	-	-	TRBJ2-3	CASSEWGPADTQYF	TGTGCCAGCAGTGAATGGGGGCCCGCAGATACGCAGTATTTT
TRBV14	TRBD2	-	TRBJ2-7	CASSQLGLAGAYEQYF	TGTGCCAGCAGCCAACTCGGGCTAGCGGGGGCCTACGAGCAGTACTTC
TRBV5-4	TRBD1	-	TRBJ1-6	CASSWDSNSPLHF	TGTGCCAGCAGCTGGGACAGTAATTCACCCCTCCACTTT
TRBV27	TRBD1	-	TRBJ2-1	CASSRPGQGADEQFF	TGTGCCAGCAGCCGACCGGGACAGGGGGCCGATGAGCAGTTCTTC
TRBV27	TRBD2	-	TRBJ2-3	CASSPGLAGALTDTQYF	TGTGCCAGCAGTCCCGGACTAGCGGGGGCCCTCACAGATACGCAGTATTTT
TRBV5-1	-	-	TRBJ2-5	CASSVDIPQETQYF	TGCGCCAGCAGCGTGGACATTCCCCAAGAGACCCAGTACTTC
TRBV5-6	TRBD1	-	TRBJ1-5	CASSSGGGLSNQPQHF	TGTGCCAGCAGTTCAGGGGGCGGACTTAGCAATCAGCCCCAGCATTTT
TRBV2	-	-	TRBJ1-5	CASTKNSNQPQHF	TGTGCCAGCACCAAGAATAGCAATCAGCCCCAGCATTTT
TRBV7-2	-	-	TRBJ2-7	CASSQLYEQYF	TGTGCCAGCAGCCAACTCTACGAGCAGTACTTC
TRBV9	-	-	TRBJ1-3	CASSVGAGAGNTIYF	TGTGCCAGCAGCGTAGGGGCGGGTGCTGGAAACACCATATATTTT
TRBV6-1	-	-	TRBJ1-3	CASTQGFSGNTIYF	TGTGCCAGCACCCAGGGGTTTTCTGGAAACACCATATATTTT
TRBV4-3	-	once	TRBJ1-3	CASSQDRLSGNTIYF	TGCGCCAGCAGCCAAGATCGCCTCTCTGGAAACACCATATATTTT
TRBV2	TRBD2	-	TRBJ2-7	CASSETSGGANSYEQYF	TGTGCCAGCAGTGAGACTAGCGGGGGTGCTAACTCCTACGAGCAGTACTTC
TRBV10-2	TRBD1	-	TRBJ2-5	CASSRTGTGGETQYF	TGCGCCAGCAGCAGAACTGGGACAGGGGGTGAGACCCAGTACTTC
TRBV28	-	-	TRBJ1-2	CASSLLGRAYGYTF	TGTGCCAGCAGTTTATTAGGCAGGGCCTATGGCTACACCTTC
TRBV28	-	-	TRBJ2-5	CASRGRGKETQYF	TGTGCCAGCCGGGGGCGGGGAAAAGAGACCCAGTACTTC
TRBV7-2	-	-	TRBJ1-2	CASSLSGTVPLGYTF	TGTGCCAGCAGCTTATCAGGGACGGTCCCCCTTGGCTACACCTTC
TRBV5-1	TRBD1	-	TRBJ2-7	CASSLGMGQGRYEQYF	TGCGCCAGCAGCTTGGGGATGGGACAGGGGAGGTACGAGCAGTACTTC
TRBV28	TRBD1	-	TRBJ1-5	CASSLTDRDSQPQHF	TGTGCCAGCAGTTTAACCGACAGGGACAGCCAGCCCCAGCATTTT
TRBV5-1	-	-	TRBJ2-7	CASSVGGVSSYEQYF	TGCGCCAGCAGCGTCGGGGGAGTGAGCTCCTACGAGCAGTACTTC
TRBV27	TRBD1	-	TRBJ1-2	CASSFGTGGHGYTF	TGTGCCAGCAGTTTCGGGACAGGGGGACATGGCTACACCTTC
TRBV25-1	TRBD1	-	TRBJ1-5	CASRDRGQNQPQHF	TGTGCCAGCAGGGACAGGGGGCAAAATCAGCCCCAGCATTTT
TRBV6-1	-	-	TRBJ1-1	CASSGRSNTEAFF	TGTGCCAGCAGTGGACGGTCGAACACTGAAGCTTTCTTT
TRBV27	TRBD1	few	TRBJ1-5	CASSLSRDRGQPQHF	TGTGCCAGCAGTTTATCCCGGGACAGGGGTCAGCCCCAGCATTTT
TRBV6-6	-	-	TRBJ1-5	CATASGDSNQPQHF	TGTGCCACCGCGTCTGGGGATAGCAATCAGCCCCAGCATTTT
TRBV19	TRBD1	-	TRBJ2-7	CASSTPQGARYEQYF	TGTGCCAGTAGTACGCCACAGGGGGCGCGGTACGAGCAGTACTTC
TRBV19	-	-	TRBJ1-6	CASSIAQGARRSYNSPLHF	TGTGCCAGTAGTATTGCGCAGGGCGCTCGGCGCTCCTATAATTCACCCCTCCACTTT
TRBV30	-	-	TRBJ2-3	CAWSTALGATDTQYF	TGTGCCTGGAGTACGGCCCTGGGGGCCACAGATACGCAGTATTTT
TRBV9	TRBD1	once	TRBJ1-4	CASSPPPDRGQEKLFF	TGTGCCAGCAGCCCACCCCCGGACAGGGGACAGGAAAAACTGTTTTTT
TRBV30	TRBD1	-	TRBJ1-6	CAWSLTGRSSPLHF	TGTGCCTGGAGTTTGACAGGGAGGAGTTCACCCCTCCACTTT
TRBV7-9	-	-	TRBJ1-4	CASSPTRQTNEKLFF	TGTGCCAGCAGCCCTACGAGGCAAACTAATGAAAAACTGTTTTTT
TRBV4-3	-	-	TRBJ2-5	CASSQDPGTTQYF	TGCGCCAGCAGCCAAGACCCCGGGACCACCCAGTACTTC
TRBV7-8	-	-	TRBJ2-4	CASSLDSGKNIQYF	TGTGCCAGCAGCTTAGATAGCGGCAAAAACATTCAGTACTTC
TRBV20-1	-	-	TRBJ2-3	CSAPRGDTQYF	TGCAGTGCTCCGAGGGGAGATACGCAGTATTTT
TRBV27	-	-	TRBJ1-2	CASSFCLWGREGNYGYTF	TGTGCCAGCAGTTTCTGCCTGTGGGGGAGGGAAGGAAACTATGGCTACACCTTC
TRBV10-1	TRBD1	-	TRBJ1-1	CASSGTGAEAFF	TGCGCCAGCAGTGGGACAGGGGCTGAAGCTTTCTTT
TRBV30	-	-	TRBJ2-1	CAWSVSDAYNEQFF	TGTGCCTGGAGTGTTAGCGACGCGTACAATGAGCAGTTCTTC
TRBV27	-	-	TRBJ2-7	CASQGIHEQYF	TGTGCCAGTCAGGGGATCCACGAGCAGTACTTC
TRBV6-1	TRBD1	once	TRBJ1-1	CASSGTGGRTEAFF	TGTGCCAGCAGTGGAACAGGGGGTCGCACTGAAGCTTTCTTT
TRBV7-2	TRBD2	-	TRBJ2-7	CASSMLPGLAGYEQYF	TGTGCCAGCAGCATGCTTCCGGGACTAGCGGGGTACGAGCAGTACTTC
TRBV7-9	-	-	TRBJ2-6	CASRIPGPTNSGANVLTF	TGTGCCAGCAGGATTCCCGGTCCTACAAACTCTGGGGCCAACGTCCTGACTTTC
TRBV2	-	few	TRBJ1-5	CASSAGQPQHF	TGTGCCAGCAGTGCAGGTCAGCCCCAGCATTTT
TRBV2	-	-	TRBJ2-1	CASSDLGSYNEQFF	TGTGCCAGCAGTGATCTCGGGTCCTACAATGAGCAGTTCTTC
TRBV27	TRBD1	once	TRBJ2-2	CASSFSGRGTNTGELFF	TGTGCCAGCAGTTTCTCGGGCAGGGGGACGAACACCGGGGAGCTGTTTTTT
TRBV5-1	-	-	TRBJ2-5	CASRPRGAEETQYF	TGCGCCAGCAGGCCTCGGGGGGCAGAAGAGACCCAGTACTTC
TRBV6-5	TRBD1	-	TRBJ1-3	CASSRQGSSGNTIYF	TGTGCCAGCAGCCGACAGGGAAGCTCTGGAAACACCATATATTTT
TRBV6-1	-	-	TRBJ2-7	CASKQDPGVYEQYF	TGTGCCAGCAAGCAGGACCCGGGGGTCTACGAGCAGTACTTC
TRBV7-3	TRBD2	once	TRBJ2-1	CASSLLTSGEYNEQFF	TGTGCCAGCAGCTTGTTGACTAGCGGGGAATACAATGAGCAGTTCTTC
TRBV18	-	-	TRBJ2-3	CASSQGGISTDTQYF	TGTGCCAGCTCACAGGGCGGGATTAGCACAGATACGCAGTATTTT
TRBV23-1	-	-	TRBJ1-5	CARIPGRDSNQPQHF	TGCGCCAGAATTCCCGGCCGGGACAGCAATCAGCCCCAGCATTTT